This TCR beta chain was obtained from a study of blood T cell repertoires in COVID-19 (dated by TCRdb to between 2020 and 2021). For context, the study as a whole: Collaborator samples came from the United States, Italy and Spain and covered acute and convalescent phases of COVID-19. The prospective study material was composed of cDNA or gDNA derived from T cells, B-cell-depleted T cells, or PBMCs. Deeply sampled blood TCRbeta repertoires from subjects exposed to, actively infected with, or recovered from COVID-19 were included in the dataset. The repertoires were made available in a free public database intended to serve as a resource for research on the immune response to SARS-CoV-2. Samples were obtained from the ongoing ImmuneRACE study (first 160 participants) and from 1,254 subjects provided by 6 global collaborators. Nearly every sample came with metadata listing a de-identified subject ID, COVID-19 status, age in years and sex. Where HLA class I and class II types were available, the types were taken from metadata supplied by the sample provider, not from assay-based typing. General conclusions and limits of the study: The amount of clinical and demographic metadata varied by source and participant and was provided uncurated.

In this sample, this clone turned up once. Its antigen target is currently unknown. No base quality information exists; no much larger clone differs at one position. One collaborating source in Seattle enrolled patients while the patients were actively infected and followed the patients over time throughout the course of disease. Collaborating institutions collected whole blood in K2EDTA tubes following their own protocols. For TCRbeta analysis, collaborator samples were shipped as frozen whole blood, as isolated PBMCs, or as DNA extracted from either sample type. TCRbeta CDR3 regions were amplified from genomic DNA using the immunoSEQ Assay, a bias-controlled multiplex PCR. As for how the authors treated the data: Within the assay, amplification of reference gene primers was used to estimate how many nucleated cells each sample contained. Sequence reads were collapsed and filtered to measure the absolute abundance of every unique TCRbeta CDR3 rearrangement. Productive Simpson clonality was computed per sample as the square root of Simpson's diversity index over productive rearrangements. TCRdb provides this immuneACCESS table in a form limited to in-frame rearrangements. Some clones are lacking; in checked studies, under half of them reflect an unresolved V gene, and why the rest are absent is not known. V and J calls and clone size come straight from that table; D and trimming were deduced from the DNA. The sample table shows under 200,000 clones, and around 80% are seen once. Clones ranked in the top ten supply 6.5% to 9.5% of the sample.

V sheds 2 bases and J sheds 1 base, leaving 5 bases between their ends. For CDR1 and CDR2, the germline V gene (reference sequence) lists LNHNV and YYDKDF. Including the terminal cysteine and phenylalanine, the CDR3 comprises 14 residues. Only the CDR3 DNA stays, 42 bases, in frame from base 1. The rearranged chain carries TRBV15 and TRBJ2-2; confidence is insufficient to name the D gene. This TCR came from a woman in her fifties or sixties with COVID-19, enrolled during active disease. Sequenced material: peripheral blood. Read as DNA, the sequence is TGTGCCACCAGCAGAAATCAGAACACCGGGGAGCTGTTTTTT. Its product reads: CATSRNQNTGELFF.